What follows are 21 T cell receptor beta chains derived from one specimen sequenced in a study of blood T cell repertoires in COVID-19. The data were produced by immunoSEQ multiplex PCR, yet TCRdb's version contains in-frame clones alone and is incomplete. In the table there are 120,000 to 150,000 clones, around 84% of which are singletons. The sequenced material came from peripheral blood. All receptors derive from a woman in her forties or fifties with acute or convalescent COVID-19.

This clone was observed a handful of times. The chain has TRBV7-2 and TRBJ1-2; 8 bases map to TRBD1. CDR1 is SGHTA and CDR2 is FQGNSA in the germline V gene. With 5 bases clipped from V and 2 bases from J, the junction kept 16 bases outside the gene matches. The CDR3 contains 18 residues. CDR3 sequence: CASSPSRGLVLKNYGYTF. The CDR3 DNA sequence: TGTGCCAGCAGCCCAAGCAGGGGGCTGGTGTTAAAGAACTATGGCTACACCTTC.

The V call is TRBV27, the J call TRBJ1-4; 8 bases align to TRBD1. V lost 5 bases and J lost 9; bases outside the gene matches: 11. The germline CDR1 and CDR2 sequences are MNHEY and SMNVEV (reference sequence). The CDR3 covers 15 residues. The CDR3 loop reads CASSAPTGERKKLFF. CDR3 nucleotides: TGTGCCAGCAGTGCCCCGACAGGGGAGAGGAAAAAACTGTTTTTT.

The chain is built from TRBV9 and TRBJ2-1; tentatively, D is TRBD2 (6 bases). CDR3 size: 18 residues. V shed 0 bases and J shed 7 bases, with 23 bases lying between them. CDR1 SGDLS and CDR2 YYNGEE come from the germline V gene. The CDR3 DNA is TGTGCCAGCAGCGTAGCCCGGGGATCGGAGGGCCGAAGGAATGAGCAGTTCTTC. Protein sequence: CASSVARGSEGRRNEQFF.

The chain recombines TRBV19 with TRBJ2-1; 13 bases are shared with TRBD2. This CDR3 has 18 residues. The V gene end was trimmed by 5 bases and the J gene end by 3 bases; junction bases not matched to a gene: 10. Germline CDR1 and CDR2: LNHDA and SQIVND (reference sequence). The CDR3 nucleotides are TGTGCCAGTAGTCCAAACTCCGGGACTAGCGGGATCTACAATGAGCAGTTCTTC. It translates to CASSPNSGTSGIYNEQFF.

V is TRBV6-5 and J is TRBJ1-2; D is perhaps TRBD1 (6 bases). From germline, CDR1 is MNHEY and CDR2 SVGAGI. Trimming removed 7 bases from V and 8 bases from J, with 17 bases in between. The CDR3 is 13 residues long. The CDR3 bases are TGTGCCAGCATTTCGACAGGAAGAGAGGGCTACACCTTC. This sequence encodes CASISTGREGYTF.

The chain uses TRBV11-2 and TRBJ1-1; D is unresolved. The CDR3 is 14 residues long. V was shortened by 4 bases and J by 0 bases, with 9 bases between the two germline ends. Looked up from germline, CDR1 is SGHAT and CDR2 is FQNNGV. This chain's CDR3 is CASSSYILNTEAFF. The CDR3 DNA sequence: TGTGCCAGCAGCTCGTACATCTTGAACACTGAAGCTTTCTTT.

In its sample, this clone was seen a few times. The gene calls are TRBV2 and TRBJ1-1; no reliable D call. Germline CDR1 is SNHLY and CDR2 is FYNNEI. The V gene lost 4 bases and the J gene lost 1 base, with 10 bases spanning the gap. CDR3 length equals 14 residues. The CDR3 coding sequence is TGTGCCAGCAGTGTTATGGGAGAGAACACTGAAGCTTTCTTT. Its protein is CASSVMGENTEAFF. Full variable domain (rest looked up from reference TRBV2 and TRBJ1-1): EPEVTQTPSHQVTQMGQEVILRCVPISNHLYFYWYRQILGQKVEFLVSFYNNEISEKSEIFDDQFSVERPDGSNFTLKIRSTKLEDSAMYFCASSVMGENTEAFFGQGTRLTVV.

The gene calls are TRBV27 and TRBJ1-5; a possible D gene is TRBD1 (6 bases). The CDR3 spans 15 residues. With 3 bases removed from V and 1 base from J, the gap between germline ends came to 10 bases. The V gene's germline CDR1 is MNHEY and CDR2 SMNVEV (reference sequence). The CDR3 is CASSLGATSNQPQHF. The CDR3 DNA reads TGTGCCAGCAGTTTGGGGGCAACGAGCAATCAGCCCCAGCATTTT.

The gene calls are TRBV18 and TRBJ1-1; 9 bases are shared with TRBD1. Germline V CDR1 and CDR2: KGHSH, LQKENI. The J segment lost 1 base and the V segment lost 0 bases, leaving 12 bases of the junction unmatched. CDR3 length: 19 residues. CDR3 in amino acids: CASSPPYVGQGLENTEAFF. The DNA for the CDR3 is TGTGCCAGCTCACCACCGTATGTAGGACAGGGGTTGGAGAACACTGAAGCTTTCTTT.

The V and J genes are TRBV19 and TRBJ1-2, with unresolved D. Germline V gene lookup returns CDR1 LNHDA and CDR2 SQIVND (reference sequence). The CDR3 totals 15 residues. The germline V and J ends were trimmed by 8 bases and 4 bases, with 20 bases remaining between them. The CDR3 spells CASPEPGGGGYGYTF. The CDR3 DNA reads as TGTGCCAGTCCTGAACCCGGTGGCGGAGGCTATGGCTACACCTTC.

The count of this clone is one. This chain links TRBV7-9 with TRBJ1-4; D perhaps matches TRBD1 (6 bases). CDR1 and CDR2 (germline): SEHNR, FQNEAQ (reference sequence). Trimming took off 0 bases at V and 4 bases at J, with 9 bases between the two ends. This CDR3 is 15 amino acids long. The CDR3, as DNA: TGTGCCAGCAGCTTAGCGTCAGGGGTTAATGAAAAACTGTTTTTT. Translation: CASSLASGVNEKLFF.

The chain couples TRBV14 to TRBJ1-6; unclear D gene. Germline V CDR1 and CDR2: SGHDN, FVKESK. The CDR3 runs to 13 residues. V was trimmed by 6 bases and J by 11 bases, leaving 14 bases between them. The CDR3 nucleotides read TGTGCCAGCAGTTTGGGAGGTGGGACACCCCTCCACTTT. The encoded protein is CASSLGGGTPLHF.

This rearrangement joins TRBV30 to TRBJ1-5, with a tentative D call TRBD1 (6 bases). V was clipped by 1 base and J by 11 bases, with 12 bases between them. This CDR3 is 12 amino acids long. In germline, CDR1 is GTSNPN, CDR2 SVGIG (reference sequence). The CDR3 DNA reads TGTGCCTGGAGTGAGCTCGAGGGGGCCCAGCATTTT. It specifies CAWSELEGAQHF.

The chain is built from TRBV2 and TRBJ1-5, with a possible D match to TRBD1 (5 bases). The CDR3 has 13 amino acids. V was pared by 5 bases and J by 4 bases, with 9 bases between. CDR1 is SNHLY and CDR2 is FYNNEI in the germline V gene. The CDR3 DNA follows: TGTGCCAGCAGTTCAGGGATTAATCAGCCCCAGCATTTT. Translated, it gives CASSSGINQPQHF.

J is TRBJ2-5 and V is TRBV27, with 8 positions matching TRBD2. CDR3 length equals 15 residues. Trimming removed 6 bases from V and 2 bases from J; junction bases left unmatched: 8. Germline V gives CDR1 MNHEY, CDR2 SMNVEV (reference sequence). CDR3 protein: CASRTFTSGQETQYF. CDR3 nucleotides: TGTGCCAGCAGAACCTTCACTAGCGGACAAGAGACCCAGTACTTC.

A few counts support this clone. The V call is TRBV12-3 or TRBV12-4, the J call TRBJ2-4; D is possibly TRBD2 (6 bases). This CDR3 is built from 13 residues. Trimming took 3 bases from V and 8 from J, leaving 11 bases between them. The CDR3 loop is CASSLGTEDIQYF. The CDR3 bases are TGTGCCAGCAGTTTGGGGACTGAGGACATTCAGTACTTC.

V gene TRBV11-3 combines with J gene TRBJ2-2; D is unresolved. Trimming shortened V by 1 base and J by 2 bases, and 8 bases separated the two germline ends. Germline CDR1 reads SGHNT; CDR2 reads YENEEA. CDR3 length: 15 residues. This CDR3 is CASSLGAVNTGELFF. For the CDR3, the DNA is TGTGCCAGCAGCTTAGGTGCAGTTAACACCGGGGAGCTGTTTTTT. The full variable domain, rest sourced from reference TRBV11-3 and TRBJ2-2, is EAGVVQSPRYKIIEKKQPVAFWCNPISGHNTLYWYLQNLGQGPELLIRYENEEAVDDSQLPKDRFSAERLKGVDSTLKIQPAELGDSAVYLCASSLGAVNTGELFFGEGSRLTVL.

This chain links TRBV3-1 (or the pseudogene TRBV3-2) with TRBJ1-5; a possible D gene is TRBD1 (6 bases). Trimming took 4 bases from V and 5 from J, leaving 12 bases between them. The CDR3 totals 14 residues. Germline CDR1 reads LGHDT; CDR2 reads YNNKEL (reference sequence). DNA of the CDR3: TGTGCCAGCAGCCGCCAGGGGTTCGATCAGCCCCAGCATTTT. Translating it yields CASSRQGFDQPQHF.

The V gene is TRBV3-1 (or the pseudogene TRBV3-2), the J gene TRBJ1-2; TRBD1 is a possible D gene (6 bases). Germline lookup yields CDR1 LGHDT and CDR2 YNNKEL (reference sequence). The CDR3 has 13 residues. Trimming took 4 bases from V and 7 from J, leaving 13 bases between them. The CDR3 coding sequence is TGTGCCAGCAGCCCTTTCCAGGGGTGTGGCTACACCTTC. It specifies CASSPFQGCGYTF.

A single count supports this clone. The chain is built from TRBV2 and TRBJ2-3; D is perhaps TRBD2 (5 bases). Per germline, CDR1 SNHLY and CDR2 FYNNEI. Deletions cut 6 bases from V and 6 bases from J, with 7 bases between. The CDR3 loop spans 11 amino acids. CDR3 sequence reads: CASRKRDTQYF. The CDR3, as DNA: TGTGCCAGCAGAAAGCGGGATACGCAGTATTTT.

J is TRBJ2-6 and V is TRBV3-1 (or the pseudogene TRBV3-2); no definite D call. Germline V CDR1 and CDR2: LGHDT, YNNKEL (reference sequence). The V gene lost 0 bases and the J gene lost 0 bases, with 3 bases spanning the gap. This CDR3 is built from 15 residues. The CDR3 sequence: CASSQDFSGANVLTF. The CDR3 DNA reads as TGTGCCAGCAGCCAAGACTTCTCTGGGGCCAACGTCCTGACTTTC.